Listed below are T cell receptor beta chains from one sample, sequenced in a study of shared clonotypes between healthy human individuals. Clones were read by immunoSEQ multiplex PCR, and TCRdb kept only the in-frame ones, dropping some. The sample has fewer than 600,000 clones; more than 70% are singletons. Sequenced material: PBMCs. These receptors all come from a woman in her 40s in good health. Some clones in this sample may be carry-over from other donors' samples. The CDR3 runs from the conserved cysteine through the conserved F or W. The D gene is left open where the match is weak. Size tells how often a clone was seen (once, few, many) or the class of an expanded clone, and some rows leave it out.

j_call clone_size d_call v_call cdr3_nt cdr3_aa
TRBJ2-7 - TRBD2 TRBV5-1 TGCGCCAGCAGGGGGACTAGCGACTCCTACGAGCAGTACTTC CASRGTSDSYEQYF
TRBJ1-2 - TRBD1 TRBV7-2 TGTGCCAGCAGCTTAAGGGACAGGGCCAACTATGGCTACACCTTC CASSLRDRANYGYTF
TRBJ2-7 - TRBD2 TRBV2 TGTGCCGGCGGACTAGCGGAGTCCAACGAGCAGTACTTC CAGGLAESNEQYF
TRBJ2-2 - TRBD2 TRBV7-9 TGTGCCAGCACCCCGAAGGGTCTAGCGGCGAACACCGGGGAGCTGTTTTTT CASTPKGLAANTGELFF
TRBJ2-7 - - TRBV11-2 TGTGCCAGCAGACTTGCAGGGACAAGCTCCTACGAGCAGTACTTC CASRLAGTSSYEQYF
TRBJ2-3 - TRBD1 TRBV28 TGTGCCAGCAGTACCGGACAGGGGGGAGATACGCAGTATTTT CASSTGQGGDTQYF
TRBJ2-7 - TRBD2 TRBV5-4 TGTGCCAGCAGCGAGGGGGTCCATCTCGGGAGGGCCTCGTATGAGCAGTACTTC CASSEGVHLGRASYEQYF
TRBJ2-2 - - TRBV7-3 TGTGCCAGCAGCTTACGGGGGGCTGTAAGCACCGGGGAGCTGTTTTTT CASSLRGAVSTGELFF
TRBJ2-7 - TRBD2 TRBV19 TGTGCCAGTAGTATAGTAACCGGACTAGCGGGAGGGCCGGCCTACGAGCAGTACTTC CASSIVTGLAGGPAYEQYF
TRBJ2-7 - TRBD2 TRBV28 TGTGCCAGCAGAAGTACCTCTAGCGGGAGATTATACGAGCAGTACTTC CASRSTSSGRLYEQYF
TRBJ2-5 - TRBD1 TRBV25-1 TGTGCCAGCAGTGAATTCTCGGGACAGGCGACCCAGTACTTC CASSEFSGQATQYF
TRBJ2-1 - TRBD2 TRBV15 TGTGCCACCAGCAGAGTCCGGACTAGCGGGAGCGATGAGCAGTTCTTC CATSRVRTSGSDEQFF
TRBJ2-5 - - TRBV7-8 TGTGCCAGCAGCTTAGCTGGGTTGGAAGAGACCCAGTACTTC CASSLAGLEETQYF
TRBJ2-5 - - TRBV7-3 TGTGCCAGCAGCTTAGGAACAGGGACTGGTGAGACCCAGTACTTC CASSLGTGTGETQYF
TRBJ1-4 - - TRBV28 TGTGCCAGCGGGGGGCTACAGGAAACTAATGAAAAACTGTTTTTT CASGGLQETNEKLFF
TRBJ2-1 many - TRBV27 TGTGCCAGCAGTCGTAGGGGCGGGGACTACAATGAGCAGTTCTTC CASSRRGGDYNEQFF
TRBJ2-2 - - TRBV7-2 TGTGCCAGCAGCTTCTCCATGGGAGACGGGGAGCTGTTTTTT CASSFSMGDGELFF
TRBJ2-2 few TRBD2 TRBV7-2 TGTGCCAGCAGCCCGGGACTAGCGGGCACCGGGGAGCTGTTTTTT CASSPGLAGTGELFF
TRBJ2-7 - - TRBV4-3 TGCGCCAGCAGCCAAGATTTGGACCCTGCCTACGAGCAGTACTTC CASSQDLDPAYEQYF
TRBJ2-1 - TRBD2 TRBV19 TGTGCCAGTAGTTTAGCGGGAGGGTGGAATGAGCAGTTCTTC CASSLAGGWNEQFF
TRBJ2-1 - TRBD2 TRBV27 TGTGCCAGCAGTTTATCCTGGACTAGTTCTATCTATGAGCAGTTCTTC CASSLSWTSSIYEQFF
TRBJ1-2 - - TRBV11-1 TGTGCCAGCAGTGACGGGACGGAAACTAACTATGGCTACACCTTC CASSDGTETNYGYTF